Listed below are T cell receptor beta chains from one sample, sequenced in a study of blood T cell repertoires in COVID-19. Sequencing used immunoSEQ multiplex PCR; TCRdb keeps in-frame clones, though not all of them. There are fewer than 80,000 clones in the sample; approximately 90% occur only once, and about 2.1% lies in the top ten. The sample consisted of peripheral blood. The receptors come from a man aged 30-40 years with acute or convalescent COVID-19. CDR3s include the opening cysteine and the closing phenylalanine or tryptophan. D genes are given only for firm matches. Clone size is stated in some rows and not others, as once, few, many or a class when expanded.

.,.,TRBV5-1,TRBJ1-4,TGCGCCAGCAGCGTGGGGGGGGTCCCCTCTAATGAAAAACTGTTTTTT,CASSVGGVPSNEKLFF
.,.,TRBV13,TRBJ1-2,TGTGCCAGCAGCGTACGGACTGCCTATGGCTACACCTTC,CASSVRTAYGYTF
.,once,TRBV28,TRBJ1-3,TGTGCCAGCAGTTTATCTGGTTTTGGCCCGAAAACTGGAAACACCATATATTTT,CASSLSGFGPKTGNTIYF
TRBD1,.,TRBV6-5,TRBJ1-5,TGTGCCAGCAGTCCGGACAGGAGGAATCAGCCCCAGCATTTT,CASSPDRRNQPQHF
.,.,TRBV9,TRBJ1-4,TGTGCCAGCAGCACTCAACCGTATGGAAAACTGTTTTTT,CASSTQPYGKLFF
.,.,TRBV2,TRBJ2-3,TGTGCCAGCAGCCTCAGACAAGGAAGTCCTAGCACAGATACGCAGTATTTT,CASSLRQGSPSTDTQYF
TRBD1,.,TRBV5-1,TRBJ2-3,TGCGCCAGCAGCTCTAACCCCGGGACAGGGAACGCGCGCACAGATACGCAGTATTTT,CASSSNPGTGNARTDTQYF
TRBD1,once,TRBV6-5,TRBJ1-3,TGTGCCAGCAGTTACGGGACAGGGTGGAACACCATATATTTT,CASSYGTGWNTIYF
.,.,TRBV9,TRBJ1-5,TGTGCCAGCAGCGCCGAGAAGAGAGGGCCCCAGCATTTT,CASSAEKRGPQHF
TRBD1,.,TRBV7-3,TRBJ1-3,TGTGCCAGCAGCTTATCGGCAGGGGGAGGAAACACCATATATTTT,CASSLSAGGGNTIYF
.,.,TRBV15,TRBJ1-4,TGTGCCACCAGCAGAGATAAGAGGGCGACTAATGAAAAACTGTTTTTT,CATSRDKRATNEKLFF
TRBD1,.,TRBV18,TRBJ1-1,TGTGCCAGCTCGTTGATGACAGGGGGCTTCGAGATGAACACTGAAGCTTTCTTT,CASSLMTGGFEMNTEAFF
TRBD1,.,TRBV28,TRBJ1-4,TGTGCCAGCAGCGGGGCCCAGGGGGCTTCTAATGAAAAACTGTTTTTT,CASSGAQGASNEKLFF
TRBD2,.,TRBV7-6,TRBJ2-1,TGTGCCAGCAGCTTATACTCGCCCGGGACTAGCTCCTACAATGAGCAGTTCTTC,CASSLYSPGTSSYNEQFF
.,once,TRBV2,TRBJ1-2,TGTGCCAGCAGTGACGGCCTTCCGGGACTGGGGTATGGCTACACCTTC,CASSDGLPGLGYGYTF
.,few,TRBV2,TRBJ2-5,TGTGCCAGCAGTGAACAGGGAGAGACCCAGTACTTC,CASSEQGETQYF
.,.,TRBV7-9,TRBJ1-5,TGTGCCAGCAGCTTAGATATTCAGCCCCAGCATTTT,CASSLDIQPQHF
TRBD1,.,TRBV29-1,TRBJ1-2,TGCAGCGTGGTTGGACAGGGGATAGGCTATGGCTACACCTTC,CSVVGQGIGYGYTF
.,.,TRBV30,TRBJ1-1,TGTGCCTGGGCCCGCACTGGGAACACTGAAGCTTTCTTT,CAWARTGNTEAFF
.,.,TRBV7-3,TRBJ2-3,TGTGCCAGCAGCTTATTGGGTAACCAGGCAGATACGCAGTATTTT,CASSLLGNQADTQYF
.,few,TRBV19,TRBJ2-1,TGTGCCAGTAGTATCCAGGAAAGCTCCTACAATGAGCAGTTCTTC,CASSIQESSYNEQFF
.,once,TRBV20-1,TRBJ1-5,TGCAGTGCTAGTTCAGGGATGTACTCCGACAATCAGCCCCAGCATTTT,CSASSGMYSDNQPQHF
.,.,TRBV29-1,TRBJ1-1,TGCAGCGTTGCCCGGAACACTGAAGCTTTCTTT,CSVARNTEAFF
TRBD1,.,TRBV5-1,TRBJ1-4,TGCGCCAGCAGCCGACAGGGGAATGAAAAACTGTTTTTT,CASSRQGNEKLFF
.,.,TRBV29-1,TRBJ1-2,TGCAGCGTTGTTGGTACGACGGGTGGCTACACCTTC,CSVVGTTGGYTF
.,once,TRBV5-1,TRBJ2-2,TGCGCCAGCACTTGGTATAGCGGAGAGAACACCGGGGAGCTGTTTTTT,CASTWYSGENTGELFF
TRBD2,.,TRBV11-3,TRBJ2-2,TGTGCCAGCAGCCCATACTCGCCGGGTAGCGGGAGACGCACCGGGGAGCTGTTTTTT,CASSPYSPGSGRRTGELFF